One and the same sample provided the 9 T cell receptor beta chains below, sequenced in a study of OX40 agonist ivuxolimab in advanced cancers. The assay was immunoSEQ multiplex PCR, and TCRdb's table has in-frame clones only and misses some. The sample has around 30,000 clones, about 83% seen once. Sequencing used CD4+ or CD8+ T cells sorted from blood, obtained in a trial of the OX40 agonist ivuxolimab. The origin of the receptors is an adult with an advanced solid tumor such as melanoma, head and neck, liver or kidney cancer.

This clone was detected a few times. The genes are TRBV30 and TRBJ1-1; D gene unclear. The CDR3 extends over 13 amino acids. Germline CDR1 and CDR2: GTSNPN and SVGIG (reference sequence). Trimming removed 7 bases at V and 4 bases at J, with 16 bases between. CDR3 amino acids: CAYTPTGSTEAFF. The CDR3 DNA reads as TGTGCCTACACCCCCACCGGGAGCACTGAAGCTTTCTTT.

Turning to this clone: The same CDR3 can be traced to other DNA sequences in this sample. The chain has TRBV6-1 and TRBJ2-7; D remains ambiguous. CDR3 length: 11 residues. V shed 5 bases and J shed 6 bases, with 8 bases lying between them. The germline gives CDR1 MNHNS, CDR2 SASEGT. In DNA form, the CDR3 reads TGTGCCAGCAGTTACGGCGGCGAGCAGTACTTC. Amino acid sequence: CASSYGGEQYF.

The V call is TRBV6-6, the J call TRBJ1-5; D is unresolved. Trimming took 0 bases from V and 0 from J, leaving 9 bases between them. CDR1 and CDR2 (germline): MNHNY, SVGAGI (reference sequence). This CDR3 is built from 16 residues. In DNA form, the CDR3 reads TGTGCCAGCAGTTACTCGACGGCAATTAGCAATCAGCCCCAGCATTTT. Its protein product is CASSYSTAISNQPQHF.

This chain uses TRBV15 with TRBJ2-2, with TRBD2 as a possible D gene (6 bases). This CDR3 has 14 residues. Germline V gene data show CDR1 as LNHNV and CDR2 as YYDKDF (reference sequence). Trimming cost V 6 bases and J 5 bases, with 13 bases left between them. The CDR3 spells CATRWGGGTGELFF. In DNA form, the CDR3 reads TGTGCCACCAGGTGGGGTGGAGGGACCGGGGAGCTGTTTTTT. Using reference TRBV15 and TRBJ2-2 for the parts outside the CDR3, the full variable domain is DAMVIQNPRYQVTQFGKPVTLSCSQTLNHNVMYWYQQKSSQAPKLLFHYYDKDFNNEADTPDNFQSRRPNTSFCFLDIRSPGLGDTAMYLCATRWGGGTGELFFGEGSRLTVL.

This chain uses TRBV27 with TRBJ1-2; possibly TRBD1 for D (6 bases). The V gene lost 5 bases and the J gene lost 4 bases, with 11 bases spanning the gap. The CDR3 covers 13 residues. The germline V gene has CDR1 MNHEY and CDR2 SMNVEV (reference sequence). Written as DNA, the CDR3 is TGTGCCAGCAGTCCCGGACAGAGCTATGGCTACACCTTC. The encoded protein is CASSPGQSYGYTF.

The chain is built from TRBV23-1 and TRBJ1-3; TRBD1 matches at 9 bases. TRBV23-1 is an ORF; its function is uncertain. Trimming removed 4 bases from V and 0 bases from J; junction bases left unmatched: 7. This CDR3 has 17 amino acids. CDR3 region: CASSRKTGGNSGNTIYF. The CDR3 DNA follows: TGCGCCAGCAGTCGAAAGACAGGGGGAAACTCTGGAAACACCATATATTTT.

The chain couples TRBV14 to TRBJ2-7; 10 nucleotides align to TRBD1. With V trimmed by 3 bases and J by 0 bases, 5 bases remained unmatched. Germline loops: CDR1 SGHDN, CDR2 FVKESK. The CDR3 totals 16 residues. The CDR3 sequence: CASSQMGQGYSYEQYF. CDR3 bases: TGTGCCAGCAGCCAGATGGGACAGGGGTACTCCTACGAGCAGTACTTC.

Concerning this clone itself: The junction departs from germline at one end; a sequencing error may be responsible. The chain has TRBV7-9 and TRBJ1-2; no reliable D call. Germline lookup yields CDR1 SEHNR and CDR2 FQNEAQ (reference sequence). This CDR3 has 12 residues. In nucleotides, the CDR3 is TGTGCCAGCAGATTAGGGCCTTATGGCTACACCTTC. Translated, it gives CASRLGPYGYTF.

This clone came up once. Here the CDR3 reads CASSIGVTMNTEAFF. Written as DNA, the CDR3 is TGTGCCAGTAGTATAGGGGTTACCATGAACACTGAAGCTTTCTTT. The rearrangement joins TRBV19 to TRBJ1-1; no clear D gene. Trimming took 1 base from V and 0 from J, leaving 9 bases between them. The CDR3 sequence is 15 residues long. CDR1 and CDR2 from the germline V gene are LNHDA and SQIVND (reference sequence).